The entry below gives a single T cell receptor (beta chain) sequence along with its context. The cohort comprised adults aged about 18 to 100 years residing in around 25 US areas. The germline gives CDR1 SEHNR, CDR2 FQNEAQ (reference sequence). The CDR3 is made up of 16 amino acids. Trimming removed 0 bases from V and 2 bases from J; junction bases left unmatched: 7. This specimen belongs to a study of blood T cell repertoires in COVID-19. As handled by the study authors: How many nucleated cells were present was estimated from reference gene primer amplification. TCRdb keeps only in-frame clones here, not all; method: immunoSEQ multiplex PCR. V, J and clone size reflect that table, while D and trimming were determined from the DNA. In the table there are about 410,000 clones, about 90% of which are singletons.

The V call is TRBV7-9, the J call TRBJ2-7; 7 nucleotides align to TRBD1. This receptor was obtained from a woman between 25 and 40 years old who had recovered from COVID-19. The sequencing input was PBMCs or T cells enriched from blood (not recorded which). The CDR3 here is CASSLAFGQATYEQYF. The CDR3 nucleotides read TGTGCCAGCAGCTTAGCGTTCGGACAGGCCACCTACGAGCAGTACTTC.